Included here is one TCR beta chain sequence, with context. The antigen is unknown. The sample originates from a study of T cell repertoires in cytomegalovirus infection. Overall study: Recently described HLA-C-restricted plus well-studied HLA-B-restricted CMV epitopes were used. CMV infection and matching HLA type were both indicated by public TCR beta signatures.

Study-level points and caveats: CMV carriers with the relevant HLA were identified by cumulative public TCR beta family frequency.

MiXCR was run by TCRdb on the reads, yielding one entry per CDR3 protein. The data contain 650,000 to 900,000 distinct CDR3 sequences, almost 30% of them singletons. V shed 6 bases and J shed 5 bases, with 19 bases lying between them. The CDR3 is 15 amino acids. From germline, CDR1 is ENHRY and CDR2 SYGVKD. The source was cultured CD8+ T cells from PBMCs, collected from culture after CMV antigen stimulation. The chain has TRBV10-3 and TRBJ2-5, with D possibly matching TRBD2 (5 bases). The source of this sequence is a human donor in good health (CMV status not recorded). Some clones in this sample may be carry-over from other donors' samples. In DNA form, the CDR3 reads TGTGCCATCAGGGATAGCTCGGGCACTAGGGAGACCCAGTACTTC. Its protein is CAIRDSSGTRETQYF.